A selection of T cell receptor beta chains follows, all from one sample in a study of shared T cell receptors in the human thymus. Sequencing used immunoSEQ multiplex PCR; TCRdb keeps in-frame clones, though not all of them. This sample has roughly 550,000 clones, with about 80% found just once. A further study also used this sample, focusing on human thymus T cells.

Sequences were obtained from thymocytes. The source is a boy younger than two with a congenital heart defect. Both conserved end residues are part of each CDR3. A D gene is named only where the DNA matches it firmly. Clone size is given for some rows only: seen once, a few or many times, or a class if the clone is expanded.

v_gene	d_gene	j_gene	abundance	CDR3nt	CDR3aa
TRBV7-2	TRBD2	TRBJ2-3	-	TGTGCCAGCAGCCCGGGGACTAGCGGGAGGGCTCGGACAGATACGCAGTATTTT	CASSPGTSGRARTDTQYF
TRBV5-1	TRBD1	TRBJ2-7	-	TGCGCCAGCAGCCCCTGTGGACAGGGGGTAAACTACGAGCAGTACTTC	CASSPCGQGVNYEQYF
TRBV5-4	TRBD1	TRBJ1-2	-	TGTGCCAGCAGCTCAGATGGGGACAGGGGGCATCTAGGCTACACCTTC	CASSSDGDRGHLGYTF
TRBV5-6	-	TRBJ2-5	-	TGTGCCAGCAGCTTGGTTAGGGCTACGGGATTTAGGGAGACCCAGTACTTC	CASSLVRATGFRETQYF
TRBV9	TRBD1	TRBJ2-7	-	TGTGCCAGCACCCCGGGACAGGGTAACGAGCAGTACTTC	CASTPGQGNEQYF
TRBV11-2	-	TRBJ2-7	-	TGTGCCAGCAGCTTAAGGCGGCACAATCTATCCTACGAGCAGTACTTC	CASSLRRHNLSYEQYF
TRBV9	-	TRBJ2-5	-	TGTGCCAGCAGCGTAGTACCTAGCGCCAAAGAGACCCAGTACTTC	CASSVVPSAKETQYF
TRBV5-8	-	TRBJ1-2	-	TGTGCCAGCAGCTTTCGGGCAGGGGACGGGTATGGCTACACCTTC	CASSFRAGDGYGYTF
TRBV27	-	TRBJ2-7	-	TGTGCCAGCAGTCTAGGGGTCCGGAGCTCCTACGAGCAGTACTTC	CASSLGVRSSYEQYF
TRBV28	-	TRBJ2-1	-	TGTGCCAGCACCCCAAGGAGTTCTTCGGTCTACAATGAGCAGTTCTTC	CASTPRSSSVYNEQFF
TRBV5-1	TRBD2	TRBJ2-2	-	TGCGCCAGCAGCCCGTGGAGGGAGGGAAACACCGGGGAGCTGTTTTTT	CASSPWREGNTGELFF
TRBV19	-	TRBJ2-7	-	TGTGCCAGTAGTGCCGTTGAGACAACATTTGGATACGAGCAGTACTTC	CASSAVETTFGYEQYF
TRBV4-2	-	TRBJ1-1	-	TGTGCCAGCAGCCAAGATCTAGCCGGGGAAAGCACTGAAGCTTTCTTT	CASSQDLAGESTEAFF
TRBV27	TRBD2	TRBJ2-1	once	TGTGCCAGCAGTTCCCGGACTAGCGGGAAGAACAATGAGCAGTTCTTC	CASSSRTSGKNNEQFF
TRBV7-2	TRBD2	TRBJ2-5	few	TGTGCCAGCAACACCTCAGCGGGAGGGGAAGAGACCCAGTACTTC	CASNTSAGGEETQYF
TRBV5-5	TRBD2	TRBJ2-7	few	TGTGCCAGCAGCTTGGGCGCCGGGACTAGCGGGAGTTACGAGCAGTACTTC	CASSLGAGTSGSYEQYF
TRBV5-1	-	TRBJ2-3	once	TGCGCCAGCAGCTTGACGCTAGCCATCCTTAGCACAGATACGCAGTATTTT	CASSLTLAILSTDTQYF
TRBV9	-	TRBJ1-2	-	TGTGCCAGCAGCGTCGTACAGGTGGGGCCTGGCTACACCTTC	CASSVVQVGPGYTF
TRBV5-6	-	TRBJ2-1	-	TGTGCCAGCAGCTTGGAGGCGGGATTGGAGTTCTTC	CASSLEAGLEFF
TRBV19	TRBD1	TRBJ1-4	-	TGTGCCAGTAGTGAGCAGGGGGCAGGGGAAAAACTGTTTTTT	CASSEQGAGEKLFF
TRBV10-3	-	TRBJ1-5	-	TGTGCCATCAGTGGGAGGGTGACCCTAGCTCAGCCCCAGCATTTT	CAISGRVTLAQPQHF
TRBV7-8	TRBD2	TRBJ2-1	-	TGTGCCAGCAGCTCCCCAGGCGGGAGGGCCATCAATGAGCAGTTCTTC	CASSSPGGRAINEQFF
TRBV7-2	TRBD1	TRBJ2-7	few	TGTGCCAGCAGCTTCCAGGGACAGGAACAAATTCAGCAGTACTTC	CASSFQGQEQIQQYF
TRBV4-1	TRBD2	TRBJ2-3	few	TGCGCCAGCAGTCGTTCGACTAGCGGAGTCACAGATACGCAGTATTTT	CASSRSTSGVTDTQYF
TRBV5-5	-	TRBJ1-2	-	TGTGCCAGCACCCCAATGGGAGGGAACCAATGGGACCACTATGGCTACACCTTC	CASTPMGGNQWDHYGYTF
TRBV6-1	-	TRBJ2-6	-	TGTGCCAGCAGTGACCTACAGGGATCGGCCAACGTCCTGACTTTC	CASSDLQGSANVLTF
TRBV6-5	-	TRBJ2-3	-	TGTGCCAGCAGTTACGGGACACTTGATCTCACAGATACGCAGTATTTT	CASSYGTLDLTDTQYF